This entry is about one T cell receptor beta chain. The data derive from a study of T cell responses to AZD1222 COVID-19 vaccine. Germline CDR1 reads MNHEY; CDR2 reads SVGAGI. This CDR3 is built from 13 residues. V dropped 9 bases and J dropped 7 bases, with 16 bases sitting between them. Analysis merged second doses at about 4 or about 12 weeks. Libraries were prepared by immunoSEQ multiplex PCR; TCRdb keeps only in-frame clonotypes and omits some of them. The sample shows approximately 150,000 clones, 92% of them seen only once. This receptor was obtained from an adult who received the AZD1222 COVID-19 vaccine. The J gene is TRBJ1-5, the V gene TRBV6-5; maybe TRBD1 (6 bases). Sequencing was performed on peripheral blood, taken 28 days after the second AZD1222 dose. DNA for the CDR3: TGTGCCAGTATCTCAGGGGATTGGCAGCCCCAGCATTTT. Its translation is CASISGDWQPQHF.